A selection of T cell receptor beta chains follows, all from one sample in a study of T cell repertoires in cytomegalovirus infection. Each CDR3 protein gets one entry after TCRdb re-called the reads with MiXCR. In the table there are 110,000 or so distinct CDR3 sequences, about 33% of which are singletons. Their specific antigens are unknown. Specimen: CD8+ T cells from cultured PBMCs, collected from culture after CMV antigen stimulation. These receptors originate from a human donor in good health (CMV status not recorded). Some clones in this sample may be carry-over from other donors' samples. Both conserved end residues are part of each CDR3. Fields, in order: clone size, J gene, V gene, D gene, CDR3 DNA, CDR3 protein. A D gene is named only where the DNA matches it firmly. Size tells how often a clone was seen (once, few, many) or the class of an expanded clone, and some rows leave it out.

clone_size: -; j_call: TRBJ1-1; v_call: TRBV7-9; d_call: -; cdr3_nt: TGTGCCAGCAGCGTAGGGGGGGCGAACACTGAAGCTTTCTTT; cdr3_aa: CASSVGGANTEAFF
clone_size: -; j_call: TRBJ1-4; v_call: TRBV7-8; d_call: -; cdr3_nt: TGTGCCAGCAGCTCCGCAGTTTCAATACTGGGTGAAAAACTGTTTTTT; cdr3_aa: CASSSAVSILGEKLFF
clone_size: -; j_call: TRBJ2-3; v_call: TRBV7-2; d_call: -; cdr3_nt: TGTGCCAGCAGCTTGGTTGGGTCTTCAGATACGCAGTATTTT; cdr3_aa: CASSLVGSSDTQYF
clone_size: -; j_call: TRBJ2-1; v_call: TRBV7-8; d_call: -; cdr3_nt: TGTGCCAGCAGCTTAGCGGTACGAAGCGTGGCCTACAATGAGCAGTTCTTC; cdr3_aa: CASSLAVRSVAYNEQFF
clone_size: -; j_call: TRBJ1-2; v_call: TRBV28; d_call: TRBD1; cdr3_nt: TGTGCCAGCAGTGAGGGACAGGGGACCTATGGCTACACCTTC; cdr3_aa: CASSEGQGTYGYTF
clone_size: -; j_call: TRBJ2-2; v_call: TRBV4-1; d_call: TRBD1; cdr3_nt: TGCGCCAGCAGCCAAGATCGGGACAGGGAACCTCCGAACACCGGGGAGCTGTTTTTT; cdr3_aa: CASSQDRDREPPNTGELFF
clone_size: -; j_call: TRBJ2-3; v_call: TRBV11-2; d_call: -; cdr3_nt: TGTGCCAGCAGCTCCTGGGGGTTTACAGATACGCAGTATTTT; cdr3_aa: CASSSWGFTDTQYF
clone_size: -; j_call: TRBJ2-7; v_call: TRBV7-9; d_call: -; cdr3_nt: TGTGCCAGCAGCTCCGGGACGAGGGAGCAGTACTTC; cdr3_aa: CASSSGTREQYF
clone_size: few; j_call: TRBJ2-1; v_call: TRBV7-8; d_call: TRBD1; cdr3_nt: TGTGCCAGCAGCTCATACCGTCCGGAGGACAGGGGGAACAATGAGCAGTTCTTC; cdr3_aa: CASSSYRPEDRGNNEQFF
clone_size: -; j_call: TRBJ2-5; v_call: TRBV29-1; d_call: TRBD2; cdr3_nt: TGCAGCGTTGAGGACGGGGGGGAGACCCAGTACTTC; cdr3_aa: CSVEDGGETQYF
clone_size: few; j_call: TRBJ2-7; v_call: TRBV7-2; d_call: TRBD2; cdr3_nt: TGTGCCAGCAGCTTAGCTAGCGGGGGGGCCGAGCAGTACTTC; cdr3_aa: CASSLASGGAEQYF
clone_size: -; j_call: TRBJ2-3; v_call: TRBV29-1; d_call: -; cdr3_nt: TGCAGCGTAACCCTTAGCCCTAGCACAGATACGCAGTATTTT; cdr3_aa: CSVTLSPSTDTQYF
clone_size: -; j_call: TRBJ2-7; v_call: TRBV7-8; d_call: TRBD1; cdr3_nt: TGTGCCAGCAGCTTGGAGTGGGACAGGACCTACGAGCAGTACTTC; cdr3_aa: CASSLEWDRTYEQYF
clone_size: -; j_call: TRBJ2-3; v_call: TRBV7-2; d_call: -; cdr3_nt: TGTGCCAGCAGCGCGCGCGGTGTCGGAACCCTCACCGATACGCAGTATTTT; cdr3_aa: CASSARGVGTLTDTQYF
clone_size: -; j_call: TRBJ1-1; v_call: TRBV10-3; d_call: -; cdr3_nt: TGTGCCATCAGTGAGTTTTGGGAGAACACTGAAGCTTTCTTT; cdr3_aa: CAISEFWENTEAFF
clone_size: -; j_call: TRBJ2-7; v_call: TRBV4-2; d_call: TRBD1; cdr3_nt: TGTGCCAGCAGCCAAGAAGGGACAGGGCTTTCCTACGAGCAGTACTTC; cdr3_aa: CASSQEGTGLSYEQYF
clone_size: few; j_call: TRBJ2-3; v_call: TRBV9; d_call: -; cdr3_nt: TGTGCCAGCAGCGGGGGACTTCCTGGCGATACGCAGTATTTT; cdr3_aa: CASSGGLPGDTQYF
clone_size: -; j_call: TRBJ1-4; v_call: TRBV7-9; d_call: -; cdr3_nt: TGTGCCAGCAGCCCAGCGGGTGCAACTAATGAAAAACTGTTTTTT; cdr3_aa: CASSPAGATNEKLFF
clone_size: few; j_call: TRBJ2-2; v_call: TRBV7-6; d_call: TRBD1; cdr3_nt: TGTGCCAGCAGCTTCCCGGGACAGCAAACCCCAACTTACACCGGGGAGCTGTTTTTT; cdr3_aa: CASSFPGQQTPTYTGELFF
clone_size: -; j_call: TRBJ1-2; v_call: TRBV10-3; d_call: -; cdr3_nt: TGTGCCATCAGTGACAGAACTAACTATGGCTACACCTTC; cdr3_aa: CAISDRTNYGYTF
clone_size: -; j_call: TRBJ1-1; v_call: TRBV27; d_call: -; cdr3_nt: TGTGCCAGCAGTGGTGGATTTACGAACACTGAAGCTTTCTTT; cdr3_aa: CASSGGFTNTEAFF
clone_size: few; j_call: TRBJ1-1; v_call: TRBV2; d_call: -; cdr3_nt: TGTGCCAGCGGGGATGAAGGGAACACTGAAGCTTTCTTT; cdr3_aa: CASGDEGNTEAFF
clone_size: once; j_call: TRBJ2-1; v_call: TRBV29-1; d_call: -; cdr3_nt: TGCAGCGTCACCGGGACGTACAATGAGCAGTTCTTC; cdr3_aa: CSVTGTYNEQFF
clone_size: -; j_call: TRBJ2-7; v_call: TRBV6-6; d_call: -; cdr3_nt: TGTGCCAGCAGTGTAGGCGGGGGCGCCGGCGAGCAGTACTTC; cdr3_aa: CASSVGGGAGEQYF
clone_size: few; j_call: TRBJ2-1; v_call: TRBV6-1; d_call: -; cdr3_nt: TGTGCCAGCAAAGGGGGCCCTGCGGGACAATCCTACAATGAGCAGTTCTTC; cdr3_aa: CASKGGPAGQSYNEQFF
clone_size: -; j_call: TRBJ2-1; v_call: TRBV12-3/TRBV12-4; d_call: -; cdr3_nt: TGTGCCAGCAGTTTAGCGGGGGCCAACAATGAGCAGTTCTTC; cdr3_aa: CASSLAGANNEQFF
clone_size: -; j_call: TRBJ2-7; v_call: TRBV6-2/TRBV6-3; d_call: TRBD2; cdr3_nt: TGTGCCAGCACTTTCCGGGACTACCCCCCGAGCGAGCAGTACTTC; cdr3_aa: CASTFRDYPPSEQYF
clone_size: -; j_call: TRBJ1-2; v_call: TRBV15; d_call: -; cdr3_nt: TGTGCCACCAGCAGGGAGACGGCCATAGGGGCGCGAGGTTATGGCTACACCTTC; cdr3_aa: CATSRETAIGARGYGYTF
clone_size: -; j_call: TRBJ1-2; v_call: TRBV11-2; d_call: TRBD1; cdr3_nt: TGTGCCAGCAGATCGGGACAGGACTATGGCTACACCTTC; cdr3_aa: CASRSGQDYGYTF
clone_size: -; j_call: TRBJ2-2; v_call: TRBV9; d_call: -; cdr3_nt: TGTGCCAGCAGCGTAGCGATTTCCGGGGAGCTGTTTTTT; cdr3_aa: CASSVAISGELFF
clone_size: few; j_call: TRBJ2-7; v_call: TRBV6-1; d_call: -; cdr3_nt: TGTGCCAGCAAAGGGAGTAGCCAGTACGAGCAGTACTTC; cdr3_aa: CASKGSSQYEQYF
clone_size: few; j_call: TRBJ2-7; v_call: TRBV27; d_call: -; cdr3_nt: TGTGCCAGCAGTTATGGCGTCGGACGCTACGAGCAGTACTTC; cdr3_aa: CASSYGVGRYEQYF
clone_size: -; j_call: TRBJ2-1; v_call: TRBV19; d_call: TRBD2; cdr3_nt: TGTGCCAGTAGTTTAGCGGGGCCAGGGTACAATGAGCAGTTCTTC; cdr3_aa: CASSLAGPGYNEQFF
clone_size: -; j_call: TRBJ2-7; v_call: TRBV9; d_call: TRBD2; cdr3_nt: TGTGCCAGCAGCGTGACCAGCGGGGCCTCCTACGAGCAGTACTTC; cdr3_aa: CASSVTSGASYEQYF
clone_size: -; j_call: TRBJ2-2; v_call: TRBV27; d_call: TRBD2; cdr3_nt: TGTGCCAGCAGTTTCCTGACTAGCGGGGGTTACACCGGGGAGCTGTTTTTT; cdr3_aa: CASSFLTSGGYTGELFF
clone_size: -; j_call: TRBJ2-7; v_call: TRBV20-1; d_call: -; cdr3_nt: TGCAGTGCTAGAGTAAATTTAGGGGGGGGGAAGCACGAGCAGTACTTC; cdr3_aa: CSARVNLGGGKHEQYF
clone_size: few; j_call: TRBJ1-5; v_call: TRBV28; d_call: -; cdr3_nt: TGTGCCAGCAGCGATCAGGTGAATAGCAATCAGCCCCAGCATTTT; cdr3_aa: CASSDQVNSNQPQHF
clone_size: -; j_call: TRBJ2-6; v_call: TRBV6-2/TRBV6-3; d_call: TRBD1; cdr3_nt: TGTGCCAGCAGCGAGGACAGGGACGTAGGAGGGGTATCTGGGGCCAACGTCCTGACTTTC; cdr3_aa: CASSEDRDVGGVSGANVLTF
clone_size: few; j_call: TRBJ2-7; v_call: TRBV4-1; d_call: -; cdr3_nt: TGCGCCAGCAGCCAAGATTTGGGGTACTACGAGCAGTACTTC; cdr3_aa: CASSQDLGYYEQYF
clone_size: -; j_call: TRBJ2-5; v_call: TRBV19; d_call: -; cdr3_nt: TGTGCCAGTAGTATAGTGTCGGAACAAGAGACCCAGTACTTC; cdr3_aa: CASSIVSEQETQYF
clone_size: -; j_call: TRBJ1-1; v_call: TRBV12-3/TRBV12-4; d_call: -; cdr3_nt: TGTGCCAGCAGTTTAGGGGTGTGGTACACTGAAGCTTTCTTT; cdr3_aa: CASSLGVWYTEAFF